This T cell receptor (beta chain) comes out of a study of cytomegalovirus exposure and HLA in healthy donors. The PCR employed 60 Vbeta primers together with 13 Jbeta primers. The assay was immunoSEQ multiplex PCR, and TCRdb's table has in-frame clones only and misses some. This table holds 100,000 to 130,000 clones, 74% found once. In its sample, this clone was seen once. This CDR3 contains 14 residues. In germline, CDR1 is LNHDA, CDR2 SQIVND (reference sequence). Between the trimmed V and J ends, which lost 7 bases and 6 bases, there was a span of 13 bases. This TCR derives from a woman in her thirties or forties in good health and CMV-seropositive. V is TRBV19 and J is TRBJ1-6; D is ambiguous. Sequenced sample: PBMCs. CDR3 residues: CASTEGFGNSPLHF. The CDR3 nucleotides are TGTGCCAGTACCGAGGGCTTCGGTAATTCACCCCTCCACTTT.